These 6 T cell receptor beta chains came from one sample sequenced in a study of CD8+CD57+ T cells in acquired aplastic anemia. Investigators profiled TCR beta VDJ and CDR3 from genomic DNA template. MiXCR, run by TCRdb on the reads, gives a single entry per CDR3 protein. The table includes about 200,000 distinct CDR3 sequences, roughly two thirds detected once. Sequenced patients had shown CD8+CD57+ cell expansion by flow cytometry. The sequencing sample was made of sorted CD4+, CD8+, or CD8+CD57+ T cells (not recorded which) from PBMCs. The receptors shown here come from a human donor with aplastic anemia.

As to this clonotype: One end of the junction varies from germline; a read error may be responsible. The rearrangement links TRBV30 to TRBJ2-6; D is undetermined. The length of the CDR3 is 17 residues. Germline assignment: CDR1 GTSNPN and CDR2 SVGIG (reference sequence). The CDR3 DNA follows: TGTGACTGGAGTTCAGACGTGTGCTCTTCCGATCTCAACGTCCTGACTTTC. Translating gives CDWSSDVCSSDLNVLTF.

The J gene is TRBJ1-4, the V gene TRBV4-1, with TRBD1 matching over 9 bases. Trimming removed 5 bases from V and 3 bases from J; junction bases left unmatched: 4. This CDR3 has 15 amino acids. CDR1 and CDR2 (germline): MGHRA, YSYEKL. CDR3 sequence reads: CASSIGTGSNEKLFF. CDR3 sequence (DNA): TGCGCCAGCAGCATTGGGACAGGGTCTAATGAAAAACTGTTTTTT.

The chain uses TRBV4-1 and TRBJ2-6, with D hard to call. Germline V gene lookup returns CDR1 MGHRA and CDR2 YSYEKL. The CDR3 contains 14 residues. V was shortened by 0 bases and J by 5 bases, with 5 bases between the two germline ends. The CDR3 sequence: CASSQDGWANVLTF. Here the CDR3 DNA reads TGCGCCAGCAGCCAAGACGGTTGGGCCAACGTCCTGACTTTC.

The chain has TRBV11-1 and TRBJ1-4; D uncertain. V was cut by 1 base and J by 5 bases, with 11 bases left in between. This CDR3 contains 15 residues. Germline values: CDR1 SGHAT, CDR2 FQDESV (reference sequence). This chain's CDR3 is CASSLGVRANEKLFF. The CDR3 region has the DNA TGTGCCAGCAGCTTAGGTGTGAGAGCCAATGAAAAACTGTTTTTT.

This clonotype showed up just a few times. V and J are TRBV28 and TRBJ2-1; D is unresolved. V was shortened by 2 bases and J by 8 bases, with 13 bases between the two germline ends. CDR1 and CDR2 (germline): MDHEN, SYDVKM. The CDR3 is 14 amino acids. The CDR3 DNA follows: TGTGCCAGCAGTTTAGGGGTTTGGATCGATGAGCAGTTCTTC. Translated: CASSLGVWIDEQFF.

This chain joins TRBV20-1 and TRBJ2-2, with 7 nucleotides matching TRBD2. Germline CDR1 DFQATT, CDR2 SNEGSKA (reference sequence). The J segment lost 7 bases and the V segment lost 5 bases, leaving 13 bases of the junction unmatched. The length of the CDR3 is 15 residues. CDR3 in amino acids: CSARRGGGSGGELFF. The CDR3 coding sequence is TGCAGTGCTCGACGGGGCGGGGGATCTGGCGGGGAGCTGTTTTTT.